These 29 T cell receptor beta chains were sequenced from one sample in a study of blood T cell repertoires in COVID-19. Data came from immunoSEQ multiplex PCR; TCRdb stores just in-frame clones and leaves some out. This table holds 390,000 or so clones, about nine tenths found once. The sequenced material came from peripheral blood. These receptors all come from a woman aged 30 to 39 with active or convalescent COVID-19.

This chain uses TRBV19 with TRBJ1-4, with D perhaps matching TRBD1 (6 bases). V gave up 4 bases and J gave up 2 bases, with 11 bases separating them. There are 15 residues in the CDR3. CDR1 is LNHDA and CDR2 is SQIVND in the germline V gene (reference sequence). CDR3 sequence reads: CASSKQGRTNEKLFF. In DNA, the CDR3 is TGTGCCAGTAGTAAACAGGGACGGACTAATGAAAAACTGTTTTTT.

This clone was recorded only once. The chain combines TRBV19 with TRBJ2-1; 7 bases are a match to TRBD2. Germline-derived CDR1 and CDR2 are LNHDA and SQIVND (reference sequence). Losses at the gene ends were 5 bases for V and 7 bases for J; bases not matched to a gene: 8. The CDR3 has 14 residues. This CDR3 is CASSGVAGVNEQFF. The CDR3 region has the DNA TGTGCCAGTAGTGGGGTTGCGGGAGTTAATGAGCAGTTCTTC. The variable domain in full, completed from reference TRBV19 and TRBJ2-1, reads DGGITQSPKYLFRKEGQNVTLSCEQNLNHDAMYWYRQDPGQGLRLIYYSQIVNDFQKGDIAEGYSVSREKKESFPLTVTSAQKNPTAFYLCASSGVAGVNEQFFGPGTRLTVL.

The chain is built from TRBV6-2 or TRBV6-3 and TRBJ1-6; TRBD1 might be the D (5 bases). Germline CDR1 MNHEY, CDR2 SVGEGT. CDR3 length: 14 amino acids. Trimming shortened V by 4 bases and J by 7 bases, and 11 bases separated the two germline ends. This chain's CDR3 is CASSFDSWNSPLHF. CDR3 coding DNA: TGTGCCAGCAGTTTTGACAGCTGGAATTCACCCCTCCACTTT.

The chain couples TRBV5-6 to TRBJ2-1; D perhaps matches TRBD1 (5 bases). Per the germline V gene, CDR1 is SGHDT and CDR2 is YYEEEE. The CDR3 loop spans 11 amino acids. V gave up 5 bases and J gave up 12 bases, with 12 bases separating them. CDR3 amino acids: CASSSGIGQFF. The CDR3 region has the DNA TGTGCCAGCAGTTCAGGGATCGGGCAGTTCTTC.

This rearrangement joins TRBV19 to TRBJ2-7; the D gene is possibly TRBD1 (6 bases). Between the trimmed V and J ends, which lost 9 bases and 1 base, there was a span of 19 bases. Germline V lookup: CDR1 LNHDA, CDR2 SQIVND (reference sequence). The CDR3 spans 15 residues. CDR3 coding DNA: TGTGCCAGCAAAGCGGAACAGGGCGGGTCCTACGAGCAGTACTTC. The encoded protein is CASKAEQGGSYEQYF.

The chain has TRBV28 and TRBJ1-4; 7 bases are shared with TRBD1. The CDR3 is 14 amino acids. V lost 7 bases, J lost 5 bases, and 7 bases stayed unmatched. The V gene's germline CDR1 is MDHEN and CDR2 SYDVKM. The CDR3 DNA reads as TGTGCCAGCACCACAGGGGCGTCAAATGAAAAACTGTTTTTT. Its protein is CASTTGASNEKLFF.

V and J are TRBV4-1 and TRBJ2-7; D is uncertain. The germline V and J ends were trimmed by 3 bases and 5 bases, with 14 bases remaining between them. Germline V gives CDR1 MGHRA, CDR2 YSYEKL. The CDR3 is made up of 14 amino acids. The CDR3 spells CASSQGLYGHEQYF. Written as DNA, the CDR3 is TGCGCCAGCAGCCAGGGCCTTTATGGCCACGAGCAGTACTTC.

This chain joins TRBV5-1 and TRBJ1-2; D gene unclear. The ends were cut back, 6 bases at V and 5 bases at J, with 14 bases in the middle. CDR1 is SGHRS, CDR2 YFSETQ, per germline. The CDR3 has 13 amino acids. CDR3 DNA sequence: TGCGCCAGCAACTCCGCGACCGGGTATGGCTACACCTTC. Protein product: CASNSATGYGYTF.

V gene TRBV5-1 combines with J gene TRBJ2-1; possible D gene TRBD2, 6 bases. CDR3 length equals 16 residues. Trimming took off 4 bases at V and 8 bases at J, with 22 bases between the two ends. Germline lookup yields CDR1 SGHRS and CDR2 YFSETQ. CDR3 amino acids: CASSVPGGVNGHEQFF. DNA for the CDR3: TGCGCCAGCAGCGTGCCCGGGGGAGTAAACGGCCATGAGCAGTTCTTC.

The rearrangement uses TRBV7-9 and TRBJ1-3; D unclear. CDR3 length: 15 amino acids. With 4 bases removed from V and 4 bases from J, the gap between germline ends came to 14 bases. Germline V gives CDR1 SEHNR, CDR2 FQNEAQ (reference sequence). CDR3 sequence: CASSSQTLVGNTIYF. The CDR3 DNA follows: TGTGCCAGCAGCTCCCAGACTCTGGTCGGAAACACCATATATTTT.

The CDR3 loop is CASSTAKGLNGNTIYF. As DNA, the CDR3 is TGTGCCAGTAGTACAGCGAAGGGACTTAATGGAAACACCATATATTTT. The chain uses TRBV19 and TRBJ1-3; perhaps TRBD1 as D (5 bases). Germline CDR1 reads LNHDA; CDR2 reads SQIVND (reference sequence). V was pared by 4 bases and J by 3 bases, with 16 bases between. This CDR3 contains 16 residues.

The V and J genes are TRBV3-1 (or the pseudogene TRBV3-2) and TRBJ1-3; D is unclear. Germline assignment: CDR1 LGHDT and CDR2 YNNKEL (reference sequence). The CDR3 spans 15 residues. The V end lost 0 bases, the J end lost 4 bases, and 10 bases lay between the germline ends. The CDR3: CASSQDGVPGNTIYF. CDR3 DNA: TGTGCCAGCAGCCAAGACGGGGTCCCCGGAAACACCATATATTTT.

This clone was found a few times. The DNA for the CDR3 is TGCGCCAGCAGTCAATCGGTGGGACAGGTAAATTCACCCCTCCACTTT. It specifies CASSQSVGQVNSPLHF. This chain joins TRBV23-1 and TRBJ1-6; TRBD1 agrees at 8 bases. TRBV23-1 counts as an open reading frame of uncertain function. The CDR3 has 16 residues. The J segment lost 7 bases and the V segment lost 0 bases, leaving 5 bases of the junction unmatched.

The chain carries TRBV5-4 and TRBJ1-2, with TRBD1 matching 7 bases. Germline CDR1 SGHNT, CDR2 YYREEE (reference sequence). Losses at the gene ends were 4 bases for V and 0 bases for J; bases not matched to a gene: 6. The CDR3 is 15 residues long. CDR3 in amino acids: CASSDRGQTNYGYTF. CDR3 nucleotide sequence: TGTGCCAGCAGCGACCGGGGACAGACTAACTATGGCTACACCTTC.

This clone was picked up one time. The J gene is TRBJ2-7, the V gene TRBV19; 8 bases line up with TRBD1. The V and J ends lost 4 bases and 4 bases, in that order; junction bases with no gene match: 3. This CDR3 comprises 13 residues. The V gene's germline CDR1 is LNHDA and CDR2 SQIVND (reference sequence). The CDR3 sequence: CASSSGQGYEQYF. The CDR3 nucleotides are TGTGCCAGTAGTAGTGGACAGGGATACGAGCAGTACTTC.

The J gene is TRBJ2-1, the V gene TRBV5-1; TRBD1 matches 8 bases. Germline V gene sequence: CDR1 SGHRS, CDR2 YFSETQ. V shed 5 bases, J shed 0 bases, and the junction held 7 bases outside the gene matches. The CDR3 has 16 residues. CDR3 residues: CASREGQASSYNEQFF. CDR3 in DNA: TGCGCCAGCAGGGAGGGACAGGCCAGCTCCTACAATGAGCAGTTCTTC.

This chain connects TRBV19 to TRBJ1-1; a possible D gene is TRBD1 (6 bases). V was pared by 7 bases and J by 1 base, with 13 bases between. The CDR3 consists of 14 residues. CDR1 is LNHDA, CDR2 SQIVND, per germline (reference sequence). CDR3 sequence (DNA): TGTGCCAGTAATAAAGGACAGACGAACACTGAAGCTTTCTTT. It codes for CASNKGQTNTEAFF.

This clone was seen once. The V gene is TRBV2, the J gene TRBJ2-5, with a tentative D call TRBD2 (5 bases). Germline V gene lookup returns CDR1 SNHLY and CDR2 FYNNEI. The CDR3 spans 14 residues. V was trimmed by 6 bases and J by 5 bases, leaving 16 bases between them. The CDR3 DNA is TGTGCCAGCAGCCGACGGGATTCGGGGGAGACCCAGTACTTC. Translation gives CASSRRDSGETQYF.

A single count supports this clone. V is TRBV5-8 and J is TRBJ2-1; D might be TRBD1 (5 bases). The CDR3 covers 16 residues. Germline lookup yields CDR1 SGHTS and CDR2 YDEGEE. Trimming stripped 0 bases from V and 7 bases from J, with 17 bases between. CDR3: CASSLDVFQGGNEQFF. The DNA of the CDR3 is TGTGCCAGCAGCTTGGACGTCTTTCAGGGTGGGAATGAGCAGTTCTTC.

This clone occurred once. Additional DNA sequences in this sample encode the identical CDR3. CDR3 nucleotide sequence: TGTGCCAGCTCACCAACAGGGATGAACACTGAAGCTTTCTTT. Translated, it gives CASSPTGMNTEAFF. This chain links TRBV18 with TRBJ1-1; a possible D gene is TRBD1 (6 bases). Germline values: CDR1 KGHSH, CDR2 LQKENI. V was trimmed by 2 bases and J by 0 bases, leaving 7 bases between them. The CDR3 has 14 residues.

The rearrangement links TRBV24-1 to TRBJ2-3, with D tentatively TRBD1 (7 bases). The germline V gene has CDR1 KGHDR and CDR2 SFDVKD. The CDR3 has 14 residues. The ends were cut back, 2 bases at V and 3 bases at J, with 8 bases in the middle. CDR3 loop: CATSDSGGTDTQYF. Written as DNA, the CDR3 is TGTGCCACCAGTGATTCAGGGGGGACAGATACGCAGTATTTT.

The V call is TRBV7-9, the J call TRBJ1-5; 8 nucleotides line up with TRBD1. Per the germline V gene, CDR1 is SEHNR and CDR2 is FQNEAQ (reference sequence). This CDR3 region has 17 residues. J lost 3 bases, V lost 0 bases, and 7 bases had no gene match. This CDR3 is CASSLAPTGAINQPQHF. DNA of the CDR3: TGTGCCAGCAGCTTAGCGCCGACAGGGGCCATCAATCAGCCCCAGCATTTT. The whole variable domain, filled in from reference TRBV7-9 and TRBJ1-5, reads DTGVSQNPRHKITKRGQNVTFRCDPISEHNRLYWYRQTLGQGPEFLTYFQNEAQLEKSRLLSDRFSAERPKGSFSTLEIQRTEQGDSAMYLCASSLAPTGAINQPQHFGDGTRLSIL.

The genes are TRBV3-1 (or the pseudogene TRBV3-2) and TRBJ1-4; 9 bases match TRBD1. Germline V gives CDR1 LGHDT, CDR2 YNNKEL (reference sequence). This CDR3 has 15 amino acids. The trim removed 3 bases at V and 8 bases at J, leaving 7 bases unmatched. This CDR3 is CASSQKGQGEEKLFF. The CDR3 coding sequence is TGTGCCAGCAGCCAGAAGGGACAGGGTGAGGAAAAACTGTTTTTT.

The sample holds one count of this clone. The chain carries TRBV18 and TRBJ2-7; TRBD1 matches 7 bases. The CDR3 has 15 residues. The V and J ends lost 8 bases and 3 bases, in that order; junction bases with no gene match: 13. Per the germline V gene, CDR1 is KGHSH and CDR2 is LQKENI. CDR3 DNA: TGTGCCAGCCACAATCCCACACAGGGGAGCTACGAGCAGTACTTC. It encodes CASHNPTQGSYEQYF.

The chain has TRBV4-1 and TRBJ2-3, with D perhaps matching TRBD2 (5 bases). Between the trimmed V and J ends, which lost 1 base and 4 bases, there was a span of 9 bases. CDR3 length equals 14 residues. Germline V gene sequence: CDR1 MGHRA, CDR2 YSYEKL. CDR3 DNA: TGCGCCAGCAGCCAAGGTCTAGCCCCAGATACGCAGTATTTT. Protein: CASSQGLAPDTQYF.

V is TRBV6-5 and J is TRBJ1-1; 7 bases agree with TRBD1. This CDR3 is 15 amino acids long. Trimming cost V 10 bases and J 4 bases; bases outside gene matches: 15. Germline V gene lookup returns CDR1 MNHEY and CDR2 SVGAGI. The CDR3 DNA reads TGTGCCATCAACCCGAGACAGGGTCAGGCCACTGAAGCTTTCTTT. Its protein product is CAINPRQGQATEAFF.

This clone was observed a few times. V is TRBV27 and J is TRBJ1-1, with 7 bases identical to TRBD1. The CDR3 has 13 residues. Looked up from germline, CDR1 is MNHEY and CDR2 is SMNVEV (reference sequence). V lost 10 bases to trimming and J lost 1 base; unmatched junction nucleotides: 6. The CDR3 nucleotides are TGTGCCACCTCCGGGACAGCGAACACTGAAGCTTTCTTT. It codes for CATSGTANTEAFF.

The rearrangement uses TRBV9 and TRBJ1-1; 12 bases fit TRBD1. With V trimmed by 6 bases and J by 4 bases, 13 bases remained unmatched. The CDR3 has 17 residues. Germline V gene sequence: CDR1 SGDLS, CDR2 YYNGEE. The CDR3 region has the DNA TGTGCCAGCACCTCAATGGGACAGGGGGCTCAAAGCACTGAAGCTTTCTTT. It yields the protein CASTSMGQGAQSTEAFF.

The chain couples TRBV5-8 to TRBJ1-2; D ambiguous. Germline CDR1 SGHTS, CDR2 YDEGEE. The CDR3 runs 11 residues. Trimming shortened V by 2 bases and J by 5 bases, and 4 bases separated the two germline ends. CDR3 protein: CASSLQYGYTF. The CDR3 nucleotides read TGTGCCAGCAGCTTACAGTATGGCTACACCTTC. Full variable domain (rest looked up from reference TRBV5-8 and TRBJ1-2): EAGVTQSPTHLIKTRGQQATLRCSPISGHTSVYWYQQALGLGLQFLLWYDEGEERNRGNFPPRFSGRQFPNYSSELNVNALELEDSALYLCASSLQYGYTFGSGTRLTVV.